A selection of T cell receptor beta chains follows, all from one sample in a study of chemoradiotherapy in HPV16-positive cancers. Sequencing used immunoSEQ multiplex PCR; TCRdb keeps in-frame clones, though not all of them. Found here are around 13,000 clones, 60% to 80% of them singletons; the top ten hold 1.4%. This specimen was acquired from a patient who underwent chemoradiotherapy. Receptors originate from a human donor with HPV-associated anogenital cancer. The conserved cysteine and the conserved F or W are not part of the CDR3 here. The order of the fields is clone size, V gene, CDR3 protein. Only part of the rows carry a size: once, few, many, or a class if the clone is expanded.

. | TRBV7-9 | ASIPDRGYTEAF
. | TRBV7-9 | ASSLGRGHHEQF
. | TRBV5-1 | ASSAGQSYGYT
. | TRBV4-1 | ASSSSGGSEAF
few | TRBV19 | ASSAGLYYGYT
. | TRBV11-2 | ASSLREVGTGGTEAF
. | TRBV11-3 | ASSLDPRDPSTDTQY
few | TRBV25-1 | ASSENRREQY
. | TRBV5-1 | ASSLESSGANVLT
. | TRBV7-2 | ASSLQGVNTEAF
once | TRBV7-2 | ASSLGGNARDEKLF
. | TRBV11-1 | ASSSPRTGTNEKLF
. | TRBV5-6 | ASSLFGGASTGELF
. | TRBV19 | ASSPGQGALSNQPQH
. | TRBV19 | ASRIGTGGGYSNQPQH
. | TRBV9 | ASSVRQNTEAF
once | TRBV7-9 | ASSLTGSGDYEQY
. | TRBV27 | ASSLSGTGNTEAF
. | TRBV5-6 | ASSSGRPYEQY
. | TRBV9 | ASSPREDEQF
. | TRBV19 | ASTRADRDMVYGYT
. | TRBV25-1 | ASRSRTYNEQF
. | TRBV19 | ASSSHPGGGTDTQY
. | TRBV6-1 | ASRGGQGFTGELF
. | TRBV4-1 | ASSQATDSTNEKLF
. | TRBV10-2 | ASSEQGAAGVEQF
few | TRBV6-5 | ASSVQGKVEYEQY
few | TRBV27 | ASSFTGDTEAF
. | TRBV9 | ASSVGGGRESEAF
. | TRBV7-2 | ASSFSGQVSYEQY
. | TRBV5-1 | ASSLSGTFTEAF
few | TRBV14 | ASSQGDRGDSPLH
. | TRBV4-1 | ASSWTPGVENTIY
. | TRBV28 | ASSPQGIGDYGYT
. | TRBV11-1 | ASSFRGTAGELF
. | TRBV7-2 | ASRLGGAGMNTEAF
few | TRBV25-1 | ASSDSLQGANEKLF
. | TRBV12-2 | ASRLVVPEDLFSGLGGSSYEQY
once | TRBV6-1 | ASSEEGEARQPQH
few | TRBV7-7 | ASSFQLNTGELF
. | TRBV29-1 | SAVRDHTEAF
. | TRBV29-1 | SVHRGSNYGYT
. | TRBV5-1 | ASSVGDRLSSYEQY
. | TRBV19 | ASSISLVTGSTDTQY
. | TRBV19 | ASSSPLPRGGYT
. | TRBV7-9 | ASSRMTGLSYNEQF
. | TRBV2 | ASNQGQGVSPLH
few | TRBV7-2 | ASSFEGLSYEQY
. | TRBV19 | ASSIRETEAF
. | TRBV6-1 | ASQLSQGSYT
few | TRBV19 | ASSQGHNQPQH
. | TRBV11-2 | ASSPLTAYNEQF
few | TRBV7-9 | ASSLPGVQVINSPLH